The clone carrying this TCR beta chain was seen a handful of times. This sample is drawn from a study of blood T cell repertoires in COVID-19. In the study overall: Samples taken during acute and convalescent COVID-19 were collected in the United States, Italy and Spain. PBMCs, B-cell-depleted T cells, or T cells were the source of the cDNA or gDNA that made up the material.

Trimming stripped 4 bases from V and 0 bases from J, with 10 bases between. The germline gives CDR1 SGHNT, CDR2 YYREEE (reference sequence). This CDR3 region has 15 residues. Clones were sequenced by immunoSEQ multiplex PCR, and TCRdb holds only the in-frame ones, with some missing. The data show roughly 42,000 clones, with almost 80% seen just once and roughly a third held by the top ten. The V gene is TRBV5-4, the J gene TRBJ2-2; TRBD1 might be the D (6 bases). The specimen was peripheral blood. This clonotype originated in a woman of 80 years or more with acute or convalescent COVID-19. The chain's CDR3 is CASSVTGPNTGELFF. As DNA, the CDR3 is TGTGCCAGCAGCGTGACAGGTCCGAACACCGGGGAGCTGTTTTTT.